These T cell receptor beta chains were read from a single sample in a study of blood T cell repertoires in COVID-19. The method was immunoSEQ multiplex PCR; TCRdb's version includes in-frame clones alone and lacks a portion of them. The sample includes more than 85,000 clones, 80% to 85% of them seen just once. The sample consisted of peripheral blood. All receptors come from an elderly woman with acute or convalescent COVID-19. Both conserved end residues are part of each CDR3. The D gene is left open where the match is weak. The size of a clone is reported for some rows only, either as once, few or many, or as a class for expanded clones.

TRBV28	few	TRBJ1-1	TRBD1	CASSSAGGSRTEAFF	TGTGCCAGCAGTTCCGCAGGGGGCTCACGGACTGAAGCTTTCTTT
TRBV7-2	-	TRBJ2-2	TRBD2	CASSLSTLAGNGGELFF	TGTGCCAGCAGCTTATCCACCTTAGCGGGAAATGGCGGGGAGCTGTTTTTT
TRBV6-1	-	TRBJ1-2	-	CASSERQVGGYTF	TGTGCCAGCAGTGAACGACAGGTTGGTGGCTACACCTTC
TRBV7-7	few	TRBJ2-2	-	CASRPSTIGELFF	TGTGCCAGCAGACCTAGCACTATCGGGGAGCTGTTTTTT
TRBV27	-	TRBJ2-2	TRBD1	CASRRDRSWTNTGELFF	TGTGCCAGCCGCCGGGACAGGAGTTGGACGAACACCGGGGAGCTGTTTTTT
TRBV2	once	TRBJ2-5	TRBD2	CASSAKTSGPETQYF	TGTGCCAGCAGTGCTAAGACTAGCGGGCCAGAGACCCAGTACTTC
TRBV2	-	TRBJ2-3	-	CASSAHSDTQYF	TGTGCCAGCAGTGCCCACTCGGATACGCAGTATTTT
TRBV7-2	once	TRBJ1-1	-	CASSLQGVTYTEAFF	TGTGCCAGCAGCCTTCAGGGTGTTACGTACACTGAAGCTTTCTTT
TRBV15	few	TRBJ1-4	-	CATSREGLGRVNEKLFF	TGTGCCACCAGCAGAGAAGGCCTAGGCAGGGTGAATGAAAAACTGTTTTTT
TRBV18	-	TRBJ2-7	TRBD2	CASSPTSGRQQYF	TGTGCCAGCTCACCAACCAGCGGGAGGCAGCAGTACTTC
TRBV21-1	-	TRBJ1-5	-	CASSKEGAGQGDQPQHF	TGTGCCAGCAGCAAAGAAGGGGCGGGACAGGGAGATCAGCCCCAGCATTTT
TRBV4-1	-	TRBJ1-1	TRBD1	CASSTRTGGVNTEAFF	TGCGCCAGCAGCACCCGGACAGGGGGAGTGAACACTGAAGCTTTCTTT
TRBV7-9	-	TRBJ1-6	TRBD1	CASSLTGTVNSPLHF	TGTGCCAGCAGCTTAACTGGGACAGTAAATTCACCCCTCCACTTT
TRBV19	once	TRBJ2-2	TRBD1	CASSITTGGSNTGELFF	TGTGCCAGTAGTATCACGACAGGGGGTTCGAACACCGGGGAGCTGTTTTTT
TRBV12-3/TRBV12-4	-	TRBJ2-1	TRBD2	CASSSAGTSWFF	TGTGCCAGCAGTTCCGCCGGGACTAGCTGGTTCTTC
TRBV30	-	TRBJ1-5	-	CAWSARGGRQPQHF	TGTGCCTGGAGTGCGAGGGGCGGGAGGCAGCCCCAGCATTTT
TRBV5-4	-	TRBJ2-1	TRBD2	CASTSLAGGPRRNEQFF	TGTGCCAGCACCTCACTAGCGGGAGGCCCTCGAAGAAATGAGCAGTTCTTC
TRBV7-2	-	TRBJ1-1	-	CASSLGRSRTEAFF	TGTGCCAGCAGCTTAGGAAGGTCAAGGACAGAAGCTTTCTTT
TRBV5-1	-	TRBJ1-6	-	CASSLWGEDNANSPLHF	TGCGCCAGCAGCCTATGGGGGGAGGATAATGCGAATTCACCCCTCCACTTT
TRBV6-6	-	TRBJ2-1	TRBD2	CASSYTGTRGNNEQFF	TGTGCCAGCAGTTACACCGGGACTAGGGGAAACAATGAGCAGTTCTTC
TRBV5-4	-	TRBJ2-1	TRBD2	CASSRTSGSDEQFF	TGTGCCAGCAGCCGGACTAGCGGGAGCGATGAGCAGTTCTTC
TRBV11-2	-	TRBJ2-7	-	CASSSPGFEQYF	TGTGCCAGCAGCTCCCCGGGGTTCGAGCAGTACTTC
TRBV3-1/TRBV3-2	-	TRBJ2-7	-	CASSQQQGYEQYF	TGTGCCAGCAGCCAGCAACAGGGCTACGAGCAGTACTTC
TRBV18	-	TRBJ2-5	-	CASSPPRETQYF	TGTGCCAGCTCACCACCGCGTGAGACCCAGTACTTC
TRBV11-3	-	TRBJ2-5	-	CASSQTRRGYQETQYF	TGTGCCAGCAGTCAAACACGGCGAGGGTACCAAGAGACCCAGTACTTC
TRBV5-1	few	TRBJ1-1	TRBD1	CASSPGQVNTEAFF	TGCGCCAGCAGCCCGGGACAGGTGAACACTGAAGCTTTCTTT
TRBV30	-	TRBJ1-2	-	CATGVGGFGYGYTF	TGTGCTACTGGAGTCGGGGGGTTCGGGTATGGCTACACCTTC
TRBV3-1/TRBV3-2	-	TRBJ1-6	TRBD1	CASSPWTGPNSPLHF	TGTGCCAGCAGCCCATGGACAGGGCCTAATTCACCCCTCCACTTT
TRBV30	-	TRBJ2-1	TRBD1	CAWTPGTGYNEQFF	TGTGCCTGGACCCCCGGGACAGGCTACAATGAGCAGTTCTTC
TRBV6-5	-	TRBJ1-2	TRBD1	CASSSGTGTYGYTF	TGTGCCAGCAGTTCCGGGACAGGGACCTATGGCTACACCTTC
TRBV6-5	-	TRBJ1-2	-	CASSPPGGRAGYTF	TGTGCCAGCAGTCCCCCGGGGGGGCGGGCTGGCTACACCTTC
TRBV6-6	-	TRBJ2-3	-	CASTPRVGSTDTQYF	TGTGCCAGCACTCCACGGGTCGGGAGCACAGATACGCAGTATTTT
TRBV7-9	-	TRBJ2-5	-	CASSLDVQGETQYF	TGTGCCAGCAGCTTAGATGTGCAGGGGGAGACCCAGTACTTC
TRBV27	once	TRBJ1-1	-	CASRKKGGRYPTEAFF	TGTGCCAGCAGAAAAAAGGGAGGACGCTACCCCACTGAAGCTTTCTTT
TRBV5-4	-	TRBJ1-5	TRBD1	CASSFGQDQPQHF	TGTGCCAGCAGCTTCGGACAGGATCAGCCCCAGCATTTT
TRBV5-1	-	TRBJ1-1	TRBD1	CASSSVPGTDGEAFF	TGCGCCAGCAGCTCGGTCCCCGGGACAGACGGTGAAGCTTTCTTT
TRBV7-2	-	TRBJ2-1	-	CASSLEAVRLVSYNEQFF	TGTGCCAGCAGCTTAGAAGCTGTGCGCCTTGTCTCCTACAATGAGCAGTTCTTC
TRBV18	-	TRBJ1-6	TRBD1	CASSSAGQGNSPLHF	TGTGCCAGCTCGTCGGCAGGACAGGGAAATTCACCCCTCCACTTT
TRBV5-1	few	TRBJ2-1	-	CASSLTSGSYNEQFF	TGCGCCAGCAGCTTGACCTCCGGCTCCTACAATGAGCAGTTCTTC
TRBV5-4	few	TRBJ1-2	TRBD1	CASSLETGNYGYTF	TGTGCCAGCAGCTTGGAGACAGGGAACTATGGCTACACCTTC
TRBV5-1	-	TRBJ1-4	TRBD1	CASSPQGATNEKLFF	TGCGCCAGCAGCCCGCAGGGGGCAACTAATGAAAAACTGTTTTTT
TRBV6-4	-	TRBJ1-1	-	CASSDLQVNTEAFF	TGTGCCAGCAGTGACCTCCAGGTGAACACTGAAGCTTTCTTT
TRBV7-9	-	TRBJ1-4	-	CASSLQGYEKLFF	TGTGCCAGCAGCTTGCAGGGTTATGAAAAACTGTTTTTT
TRBV6-5	-	TRBJ1-1	-	CASSYPNREGTEAFF	TGTGCCAGCAGTTACCCAAACAGGGAGGGCACTGAAGCTTTCTTT
TRBV3-1/TRBV3-2	-	TRBJ2-7	TRBD2	CASSQAGGRSVEQYF	TGTGCCAGCAGCCAAGCAGGCGGGAGATCGGTAGAGCAGTACTTC
TRBV5-1	-	TRBJ2-1	TRBD2	CASSSLAGGYNEQFF	TGCGCCAGCAGCTCACTAGCGGGAGGGTACAATGAGCAGTTCTTC
TRBV7-9	-	TRBJ2-1	TRBD2	CASSLVAGGYNEQFF	TGTGCCAGCAGCTTGGTAGCGGGAGGGTACAATGAGCAGTTCTTC
TRBV18	-	TRBJ1-2	-	CASSPRQANYGYTF	TGTGCCAGCTCACCACGGCAGGCGAACTATGGCTACACCTTC
TRBV2	-	TRBJ1-5	-	CASSNGQNQPQHF	TGTGCCAGCAGTAACGGACAGAATCAGCCCCAGCATTTT
TRBV29-1	-	TRBJ2-1	TRBD2	CSVEGTSGFNNEQFF	TGCAGCGTTGAGGGGACTAGCGGGTTCAACAATGAGCAGTTCTTC
TRBV19	few	TRBJ1-3	-	CASSTLGGNSGNTIYF	TGTGCCAGTAGTACCCTCGGCGGTAACTCTGGAAACACCATATATTTT
TRBV19	-	TRBJ1-6	TRBD1	CASSMWTGEDSPLHF	TGTGCCAGTAGTATGTGGACAGGGGAGGATTCACCCCTCCACTTT